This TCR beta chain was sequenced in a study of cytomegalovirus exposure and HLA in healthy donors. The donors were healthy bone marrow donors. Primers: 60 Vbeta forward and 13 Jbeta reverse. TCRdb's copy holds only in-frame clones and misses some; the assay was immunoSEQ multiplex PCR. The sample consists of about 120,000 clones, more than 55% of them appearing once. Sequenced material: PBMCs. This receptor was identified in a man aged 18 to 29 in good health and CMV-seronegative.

This CDR3 is CASSIPTGGSEKLFF. The CDR3 DNA follows: TGTGCCAGCAGCATTCCGACAGGGGGGAGTGAAAAACTGTTTTTT. J is TRBJ1-4 and V is TRBV28; 9 bases agree with TRBD1. The CDR3 has 15 residues. The junction had 9 bases not matched to a gene; V was cut back by 6 bases and J by 7 bases. CDR1 and CDR2 from the germline V gene are MDHEN and SYDVKM.